Following are 2 T cell receptor beta chains from one sample sequenced in a study of beta chain features in type 1 diabetes. The entirety of the isolated RNA underwent reverse transcription, so expressed TCRB transcripts were sequenced. This table comes from immunoSEQ multiplex PCR, and its TCRdb copy is limited to in-frame clones, with some not included. The sample lists approximately 38,000 clones; about 65% were seen once. The specimen sequenced was Tregs from blood. These receptors originate from a woman aged 25 to 45 in good health.

The chain couples TRBV30 to TRBJ1-4, with D perhaps matching TRBD1 (6 bases). The CDR3 spans 14 residues. Trimming shortened V by 2 bases and J by 15 bases, and 22 bases separated the two germline ends. The germline V gene has CDR1 GTSNPN and CDR2 SVGIG (reference sequence). The CDR3, as DNA: TGTGCCTGGAGTACACCGACAGGTCTCTTCGGGATGTTTTTT. Translating it yields CAWSTPTGLFGMFF.

This clone was picked up a small number of times. The chain joins TRBV29-1 to TRBJ2-7; 14 bases agree with TRBD2. The CDR3 consists of 15 residues. The junction had 7 bases not matched to a gene; V was cut back by 7 bases and J by 2 bases. Germline V gene sequence: CDR1 SQVTM, CDR2 ANQGSEA. The CDR3 region is CSAIGTSGRAYEQYF. The CDR3 DNA follows: TGCAGCGCCATAGGGACTAGCGGGAGAGCCTACGAGCAGTACTTC.